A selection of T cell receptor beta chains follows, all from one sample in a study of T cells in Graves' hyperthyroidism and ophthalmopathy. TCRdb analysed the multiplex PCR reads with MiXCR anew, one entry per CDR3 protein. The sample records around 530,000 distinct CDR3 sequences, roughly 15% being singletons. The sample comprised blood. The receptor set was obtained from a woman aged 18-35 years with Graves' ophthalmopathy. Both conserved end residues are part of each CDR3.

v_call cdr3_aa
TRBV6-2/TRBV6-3 CASRPSGQSLNGYTF
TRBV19 CASSALVGGLHNEQFF
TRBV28 CASSSRERAGGLFF
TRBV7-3 CASSLAGAGGSYNEQFF
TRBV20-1 CSARVPDRDTEAFF
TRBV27 CASSGGGTSGSWGSYNEQFF
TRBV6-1 CASSKLAGGPHEQYF
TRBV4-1 CASSQEGRGTFTEAFF
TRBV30 CAWGGQANYGYTF
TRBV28 CASSLGLGGYTF
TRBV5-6 CASIKGGYEQYF
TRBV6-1 CASSDGTQETQYF
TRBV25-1 CASSEGTAAIPLHF
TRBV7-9 CASGPGRWTEAFF
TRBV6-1 CASRASGTGFPEAFF
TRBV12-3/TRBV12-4 CASSLGTFYEQYF
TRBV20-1 CSASAVSWDSHNEQFF
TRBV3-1 CASSPGQVLHGYTF
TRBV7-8 CASQSLMTGWNTEAFF
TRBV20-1 CSARDLGVGVTEAFF
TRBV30 CAWSVLASGRNNEQFF